Listed below are T cell receptor beta chains from one sample, sequenced in a study of T-cell reconstitution after alpha-beta-depleted transplantation in children. One entry per CDR3 protein, called by TCRdb with MiXCR from the PCR reads. The sample gives under 850,000 distinct CDR3 sequences, 13% of which show up once; 0.79% is in the top ten. The material sequenced was PBMCs, taken before TCRalphabeta/CD19-depleted stem cell transplant. These receptors were collected from a girl aged 2-10 years with congenital amegakaryocytic thrombocytopenia, due to receive a stem cell transplant. CDR3s include the opening cysteine and the closing phenylalanine or tryptophan. D genes are given only for firm matches. The size field is filled for only some rows; it gives once, few, many or a size class.

J | V | size | D | DNA | CDR3
TRBJ2-1 | TRBV20-1 | . | TRBD2 | TGCAGTGCTAGATCCACTAGCGGGCTCTACAATGAGCAGTTCTTC | CSARSTSGLYNEQFF
TRBJ2-3 | TRBV6-5 | many | . | TGTGCCAGCAGTTCCCCTAGCGAGCTTTACACAGATACGCAGTATTTT | CASSSPSELYTDTQYF
TRBJ2-7 | TRBV12-3/TRBV12-4 | few | . | TGTGCCAGCAGTCGCCGACAGGCTGGGCTCTCCTACGAGCAGTACTTC | CASSRRQAGLSYEQYF
TRBJ1-5 | TRBV28 | many | . | TGTGCCAGCAGTCTAACTTTAGGGGGGGGCGGCAATCAGCCCCAGCATTTT | CASSLTLGGGGNQPQHF
TRBJ2-7 | TRBV2 | few | . | TGTGCCAGCAGTGAGTCGGGGGCTAGCGGCGGCTACGAGCAGTACTTC | CASSESGASGGYEQYF
TRBJ2-6 | TRBV12-3/TRBV12-4 | . | . | TGTGCCACCGAGGTCGCTGGGGCCAACGTCCTGACTTTC | CATEVAGANVLTF
TRBJ2-7 | TRBV4-2 | many | TRBD2 | TGTGCCAGCAGCCCCATGACTAGCGGGGGTTCCTACGAGCAGTACTTC | CASSPMTSGGSYEQYF
TRBJ1-5 | TRBV9 | many | . | TGTGCCAGCAGCGTAGGAGGGACCTCGGGTCAGCCCCAGCATTTT | CASSVGGTSGQPQHF
TRBJ1-2 | TRBV11-2 | few | . | TGTGCCAGCAGCTTAGATCCGGGCCAGGGGTATGGCTACACCTTC | CASSLDPGQGYGYTF
TRBJ1-1 | TRBV5-6 | many | TRBD1 | TGTGCCAGCAGCTTGGAGTTGCTTGGGGGCCAGGGGGCGAACACTGAAGCTTTCTTT | CASSLELLGGQGANTEAFF
TRBJ2-5 | TRBV4-1 | few | . | TGCGCCAGCAGCCTAAGCCGGGACAATTACCAAGAGACCCAGTACTTC | CASSLSRDNYQETQYF
TRBJ2-7 | TRBV20-1 | . | TRBD2 | TGCAGTGTTAGAGAGCGGGACCAACACCACGAGCAGTACTTC | CSVRERDQHHEQYF
TRBJ1-2 | TRBV5-1 | . | . | TGCGCCAGCAGCTTGGATGCAGGCAACTATGGCTACACCTTC | CASSLDAGNYGYTF
TRBJ1-3 | TRBV15 | . | . | TGTGCCACCAGCAGAGTAGGATTCTCTGGAAACACCATATATTTT | CATSRVGFSGNTIYF
TRBJ1-2 | TRBV20-1 | many | . | TGCAGTGCTAGCCCGGACGGGAAAACCTTCTATGGCTACACCTTC | CSASPDGKTFYGYTF
TRBJ2-1 | TRBV14 | . | . | TGTGCCAGCAGCCTCAGGGACGGGCAGTTCTTC | CASSLRDGQFF